This T cell receptor (beta chain) is drawn from a study of cytomegalovirus exposure and HLA in healthy donors. Study outcomes and limitations: Evidence from a later analysis indicated that most CMV-associated TCR beta chains looked HLA-restricted.

The V gene's germline CDR1 is MDHEN and CDR2 SYDVKM. The CDR3 is 17 amino acids. The germline V and J ends were trimmed by 2 bases and 6 bases, with 22 bases remaining between them. PCR was performed using 60 Vbeta and 13 Jbeta primers. Method: immunoSEQ multiplex PCR; TCRdb's copy keeps in-frame clones and lacks some. Of some 120,000 clones listed, roughly four fifths are singletons. The sample holds a few counts of this clone. No antigen is known for it. The sequence was collected from a young woman in good health and CMV-seronegative. The sample consisted of PBMCs. This chain uses TRBV28 with TRBJ1-2, with D possibly being TRBD1 (6 bases). The CDR3 spells CASSLVSGATREDGYTF. The CDR3 region has the DNA TGTGCCAGCAGTTTAGTGTCAGGGGCCACTAGGGAAGATGGCTACACCTTC.